The T cell receptor beta chain described here comes from a study of T cells in Graves' hyperthyroidism and ophthalmopathy (dated by TCRdb to about 2019). Looking at the study overall: Peripheral blood samples were taken at the time of initial diagnosis, prior to any treatment. TCR V-J signatures able to tell the groups apart were searched for in a discovery cohort of 100 or so patients, of whom more than 40 had Graves' ophthalmopathy and around 57 had stable Graves' hyperthyroidism. Once sampling was done, hyperthyroidism patients were given methimazole at a starting dose of 30 mg daily, whereas ophthalmopathy patients were given high-dose intravenous methylprednisolone. The 90 to 100 discovery patients were randomly split 7:3 into training and test sets. The paper reports TCR Vbeta CDR3 sequencing of approximately 140 peripheral blood samples: approximately 41 ophthalmopathy, fewer than 80 hyperthyroidism and approximately 17 progressor patients. Prospective prediction of ophthalmopathy was tested in an independent validation cohort of 18 to 20 hyperthyroidism patients and 17 patients who later progressed to ophthalmopathy. The study also compared thyroid tissue and blood T-cell repertoires from over 5 Graves' hyperthyroidism patients.

Overall study results and their limits: A model built on a 13 V-J signature distinguished ophthalmopathy from stable hyperthyroidism, reaching about 88% sensitivity and under 84% specificity in cross-validation and 80%/75% in testing. No statistical method was used to set the sample size in advance, and investigators knew the group allocation. Most expanded thyroid clonotypes (frequency above 0.001) were also found in blood, which suggests that blood repertoires may mirror thyroid immune responses. In validation, the model predicted progression to ophthalmopathy with 55% to 71% sensitivity and approximately 78% specificity, a median of approximately 6.5 months before onset.

The TCR beta CDR3 regions were amplified from the RNA transcripts. The TCR CDR3 was subjected to a first round of RT-PCR using the HTBI primer set and the Qiagen OneStep RT-PCR kit. Libraries were constructed in a second round of multiplex PCR, after which size selection and purification were carried out. Libraries were sequenced paired-end with 100 bp reads on an Illumina HiSeq2000. The authors' analysis ran thus. SOAPnuke was used to process the raw data, removing reads that contained adapters or uncalled bases, had a mean Phred below 15, or lacked an exact match to the constant primer or identifier. High-quality paired reads were merged with COPE v1.2.5, and unique nucleotide sequences were defined as clonotypes. MiTCR v1.1 was used to align clonotypes to the IMGT TRBV, TRBD and TRBJ reference segments. The analysis was restricted to V-J combinations with a frequency above 0.0001, which together covered approximately 99% of the repertoires. The TCS score was defined as the ratio of F50 (clonal expansion) to E x V (chaos), calculated using BLOSUM62-based TCRdist between CDR3 peptides within each V-J. Welch's t-statistics and random forest reduced around 550 V-J features to fewer than 15, which were used in a naive Bayes classifier (R e1071). The raw public reads went through TCRdb reprocessing: fastp at Q25, MiXCR clone calling, in-frame beta chains kept. Entries that share a CDR3 protein sequence are merged under the most common genes and DNA. The authors' filters were not applied to this entry. The sample records roughly 720,000 distinct CDR3 sequences, 15% to 20% of which are singletons. The top ten clonotypes cover around a sixth of the sample.

A patient counted as having stable Graves' hyperthyroidism if no progression to ophthalmopathy occurred over 18 months of follow-up. The hyperthyroidism patients were between 18 and 65 years old and newly diagnosed, with a disease duration of less than 2 months. Exclusion was applied to patients with uncontrolled infections, other autoimmune diseases, pregnancy or lactation. Diagnoses were based on clinical symptoms, serum thyroxine and TRAb, thyroid ultrasound and orbital computed tomography. PBMCs were separated from roughly 9.6 ml of fresh peripheral blood using Ficoll-Paque density gradient centrifugation. Total RNA was extracted using Trizol reagent, and RNA quality was assessed on an Agilent 2100 Bioanalyzer. This clonotype was detected many times. Its antigen target is currently unknown. No base-level quality is on record; no much larger clone is a single base apart. The TCR comes from a man aged 45-65 years with Graves' hyperthyroidism. The sample comprised blood.

The CDR3 has the sequence CASSPDRLGNIQYF. The sequence in DNA is TGTGCCAGCAGCCCCGACAGGTTGGGGAACATTCAGTACTTC. The V and J segments used are TRBV7-8 and TRBJ2-4, and TRBD1 may be the D gene, going by 6 matching bases. From the cysteine through the phenylalanine, the CDR3 covers 14 amino acids. Only the CDR3 region is kept as DNA, spanning 42 bases read in frame from base 1. Trimming at the junction amounts to 5 bases on V and 7 bases on J, and the germline ends lie 15 bases apart. The germline V gene encodes CDR1 SGHVS and CDR2 FQNEAQ.